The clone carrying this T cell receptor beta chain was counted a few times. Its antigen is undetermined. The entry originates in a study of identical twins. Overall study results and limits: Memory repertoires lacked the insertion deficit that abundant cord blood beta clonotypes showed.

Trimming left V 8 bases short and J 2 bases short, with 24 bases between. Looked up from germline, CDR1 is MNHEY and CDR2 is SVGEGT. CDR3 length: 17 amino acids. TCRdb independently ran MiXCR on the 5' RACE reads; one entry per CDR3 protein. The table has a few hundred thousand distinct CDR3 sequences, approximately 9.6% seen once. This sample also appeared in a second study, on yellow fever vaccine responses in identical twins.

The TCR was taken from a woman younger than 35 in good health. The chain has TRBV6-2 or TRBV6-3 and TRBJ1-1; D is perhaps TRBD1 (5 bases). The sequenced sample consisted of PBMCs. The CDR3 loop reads CASGGAIKGRLNTEAFF. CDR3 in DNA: TGTGCCAGCGGCGGGGCTATTAAGGGACGGCTAAACACTGAAGCTTTCTTT.